This TCR beta chain stems from a study of beta chain features in type 1 diabetes. Study-level findings and limits: In every one of the four CD4+ subsets, TCRB CDR3s were moderately but significantly shorter in Type 1 diabetes patients. A definitive answer on HLA type influencing TCRB rearrangement was not reached here.

As to this clone: Its cognate antigen is unknown.

Expressed TCRB transcripts were sequenced because the isolated RNA had all been reverse transcribed beforehand. Data came from immunoSEQ multiplex PCR; TCRdb stores just in-frame clones and leaves some out. The sample lists around 250,000 clones, roughly 22% occurring once. CDR3 length: 11 residues. The ends were cut back, 6 bases at V and 0 bases at J, with 5 bases in the middle. Germline values: CDR1 SQVTM, CDR2 ANQGSEA. V usage is TRBV29-1 and J usage is TRBJ1-1, with D unresolved. Sequencing used naive CD4+ T cells from blood. The receptor comes from a woman between 40 and 55 years old with type 1 diabetes. CDR3 in amino acids: CSVVVNTEAFF. DNA for the CDR3: TGCAGCGTCGTCGTGAACACTGAAGCTTTCTTT.